A selection of T cell receptor beta chains follows, all from one sample in a study of T cell repertoires in cytomegalovirus infection. Using its own MiXCR run on the reads, TCRdb lists one record per CDR3 protein. The sample carries fewer than 200,000 distinct CDR3 sequences, more than 9% recorded once. The specimen sequenced was PBMCs. These receptors all come from a human donor in good health (CMV status not recorded). Some clones in this sample may be carry-over from other donors' samples. Each CDR3 is given with its conserved first and last residue. A D gene is named only where the DNA matches it firmly. Expanded clones are given a class, and other clones once, few, many or no size at all.

V	J	size	D	CDR3	DNA
TRBV4-3	TRBJ1-1	many	.	CASSQYFDVRTTEAFF	TGCGCCAGCAGCCAATATTTTGACGTGAGGACCACTGAAGCTTTCTTT
TRBV11-2	TRBJ2-2	many	TRBD2	CASPSGSSFSTGELFF	TGTGCCAGCCCTAGCGGGAGTTCCTTTTCCACCGGGGAGCTGTTTTTT
TRBV20-1	TRBJ2-2	.	.	CSALGAGTGELFF	TGCAGTGCCTTGGGTGCGGGAACCGGGGAGCTGTTTTTT
TRBV4-1	TRBJ1-1	.	.	CASSLAQGLGTEAFF	TGCGCCAGCAGCCTAGCACAGGGTTTGGGCACTGAAGCTTTCTTT
TRBV7-2	TRBJ1-2	.	.	CASSLVFGTGYGYTF	TGTGCCAGCAGCTTAGTGTTCGGGACCGGCTATGGCTACACCTTC
TRBV12-3/TRBV12-4	TRBJ1-2	many	.	CASSFRGTYGYTF	TGTGCCAGCAGTTTTCGGGGGACCTATGGCTACACCTTC
TRBV7-2	TRBJ2-1	many	.	CASSYRAEQFF	TGTGCCAGCAGTTATAGAGCTGAGCAGTTCTTC
TRBV7-9	TRBJ1-4	many	.	CASSLVRGTNEKLFF	TGTGCCAGCAGCCTAGTACGGGGAACTAATGAAAAACTGTTTTTT
TRBV29-1	TRBJ2-1	few	.	CSVAASVNEQFF	TGCAGCGTTGCGGCTAGCGTCAATGAGCAGTTCTTC
TRBV19	TRBJ1-6	.	.	CASSITSGDNSPLHF	TGTGCCAGTAGTATCACGTCGGGGGATAATTCACCCCTCCACTTT
TRBV7-2	TRBJ2-7	many	TRBD1	CASSLSPGQSYEQYF	TGTGCCAGCAGCTTGAGCCCGGGACAGTCTTACGAGCAGTACTTC
TRBV7-2	TRBJ1-5	many	TRBD1	CASSSRPTGGSNQPQHF	TGTGCCAGCAGCTCCCGACCTACAGGGGGTTCAAATCAGCCCCAGCATTTT
TRBV6-4	TRBJ2-2	few	.	CASSDSNQGPGELFF	TGTGCCAGCAGTGACTCGAATCAGGGTCCCGGGGAGCTGTTTTTT
TRBV29-1	TRBJ2-3	few	TRBD2	CSVEPRLAGAEDTQYF	TGCAGCGTTGAACCACGACTAGCGGGAGCAGAAGATACGCAGTATTTT
TRBV12-3/TRBV12-4	TRBJ1-6	.	TRBD1	CASSSHIGQGVSPLHF	TGTGCCAGCAGTTCCCATATCGGACAGGGAGTTTCACCCCTCCACTTT
TRBV28	TRBJ1-6	many	.	CASSLRTMNSPLHF	TGTGCCAGCAGTTTACGGACAATGAATTCACCCCTCCACTTT
TRBV19	TRBJ1-5	many	.	CASSIEWSGSRYQPQHF	TGTGCCAGTAGTATTGAGTGGTCCGGGAGCCGATATCAGCCCCAGCATTTT